The clone carrying this TCR beta chain is a singleton in its sample. This sample is drawn from a study of T cell responses to AZD1222 COVID-19 vaccine. Profiling relied on immunoSEQ multiplex PCR, and the TCRdb table lists in-frame clones only, not all of them. The table lists some 190,000 clones, about nine tenths of them singletons, with 1.5% to 2% in the top ten. J was trimmed by 0 bases and V by 5 bases; bases with no gene match: 6. This CDR3 contains 16 residues. Germline V gene lookup returns CDR1 SEHNR and CDR2 FQNEAQ (reference sequence). The sequences come from peripheral blood, collected 28 days after the second AZD1222 dose. The clonotype was recovered from an adult who received the AZD1222 COVID-19 vaccine. The genes are TRBV7-9 and TRBJ1-4; 7 bases match TRBD1. The CDR3 reads CASSTGQTPTNEKLFF. In nucleotides, the CDR3 is TGTGCCAGCAGCACGGGACAGACTCCAACTAATGAAAAACTGTTTTTT.